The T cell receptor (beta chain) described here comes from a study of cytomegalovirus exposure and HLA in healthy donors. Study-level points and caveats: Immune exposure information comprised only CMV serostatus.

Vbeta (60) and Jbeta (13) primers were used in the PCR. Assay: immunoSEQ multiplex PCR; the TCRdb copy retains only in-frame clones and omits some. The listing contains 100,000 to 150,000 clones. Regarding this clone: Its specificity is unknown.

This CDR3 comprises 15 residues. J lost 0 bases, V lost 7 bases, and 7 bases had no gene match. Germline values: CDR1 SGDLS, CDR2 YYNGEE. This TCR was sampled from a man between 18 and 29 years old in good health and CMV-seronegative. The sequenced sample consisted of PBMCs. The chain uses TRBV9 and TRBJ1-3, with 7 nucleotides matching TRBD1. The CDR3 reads CASGRDSISGNTIYF. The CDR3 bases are TGTGCCAGCGGTCGGGACAGCATCTCTGGAAACACCATATATTTT.